One and the same sample provided the 12 T cell receptor beta chains below, sequenced in a study of T cell clonality in common variable immunodeficiency. The repertoire was sequenced with immunoSEQ multiplex PCR; TCRdb's copy has only in-frame clones and lacks some. The sample presents about 52,000 clones, none singletons. Sequenced: peripheral blood mononuclear cells. The source of these receptors is a person aged 18 to 75 in good health.

This clone was observed at least ten times. The CDR3 end is not reached by the read, which stops 3 residues before it; the germline J gene fills it in. V gene TRBV5-1 combines with J gene TRBJ2-5, with 9 nucleotides matching TRBD2. V was clipped by 4 bases and J by 1 base; unmatched bases: 8. The germline gives CDR1 SGHRS, CDR2 YFSETQ. The CDR3 runs 16 residues. The sequenced CDR3 bases are TGCGCCAGCAGCAAAAATAGCGGGGGTACCCAAGAGACC. It encodes CASSKNSGGTQET. The complete CDR3 reads CASSKNSGGTQETQYF.

This clone was seen many times. The observed sequence ends 3 residues before the CDR3 terminus, with the missing tail filled in from the germline J gene. The V gene is TRBV5-1, the J gene TRBJ2-2; 14 bases are shared with TRBD2. Germline CDR1 SGHRS, CDR2 YFSETQ. This CDR3 region has 16 residues. Trimming took 4 bases from V and 4 from J; bases not matched to a gene: 3. The sequenced CDR3 bases are TGCGCCAGCAGCCGCGGACTAGCGGGAGGCACCGGGGAG. It yields the protein CASSRGLAGGTGE. The entire CDR3 sequence reads CASSRGLAGGTGELFF.

There are a few counts of this clone. The CDR3 end is not reached by the read, which stops 3 residues before it; the germline J gene fills it in. This sequence joins TRBV2 and TRBJ1-2; no firm D call. Germline V CDR1 and CDR2: SNHLY, FYNNEI. This CDR3 comprises 13 residues. The V and J ends lost 3 bases and 4 bases respectively, with 9 bases between them. The CDR3 bases that were read are TGTGCCAGCAGTGACTCGGGGAGCTATGGC. It encodes CASSDSGSYG. The CDR3, in full, reads CASSDSGSYGYTF.

Worth noting for this clone: Sequencing ends 3 residues short of the CDR3 end; the germline J gene provides the rest. V and J are TRBV7-9 and TRBJ2-7, with 7 positions matching TRBD1. V trimming: 3 bases; J trimming: 6 bases; junction bases outside the gene matches: 11. This CDR3 is 15 amino acids long. From germline, CDR1 is SEHNR and CDR2 FQNEAQ (reference sequence). CDR3 loop: CASSFYRDSAGEQYF. CDR3 DNA, as far as it was read: TGTGCCAGCAGCTTTTACCGGGACAGCGCCGGCGAG.

This clone was observed at least ten times. The germline gene is not matched at one end of the junction; a read error may be the cause. The sequence runs out 3 residues before the end of the CDR3; the remainder is reconstructed from the germline J gene. The chain recombines TRBV5-1 with TRBJ2-6; D ambiguous. This CDR3 is built from 13 residues. Per germline, CDR1 SGHRS and CDR2 YFSETQ. The DNA read from the CDR3 is TGCGCCACCAGCTCCGCTGGGGCCAACGTC. Translating it yields CATSSAGANV. The full CDR3 is CATSSAGANVLTF.

This clone showed up just a few times. CDR3 region: CASSSSSGTLNEQFF. The DNA read from the CDR3 is TGCGCCAGCAGCTCGTCTAGCGGGACCCTCAATGAG. The chain employs TRBV5-1 and TRBJ2-1, with 9 bases fitting TRBD2. The CDR3 end lies 3 residues beyond the end of the read and is filled in from the germline J gene. In germline, CDR1 is SGHRS, CDR2 YFSETQ. J was trimmed by 6 bases and V by 3 bases; bases with no gene match: 7. The length of the CDR3 is 15 residues.

Many counts were recorded for this clone. Coverage ceases 3 residues before the CDR3 finishes, and the germline J gene fills in the end. This chain joins TRBV7-3 and TRBJ2-5; 8 bases are a match to TRBD2. CDR1 is SGHTA, CDR2 FQGTGA, per germline. V lost 5 bases, J lost 4 bases, and 3 bases stayed unmatched. This CDR3 has 13 amino acids. The CDR3: CASSRTSGETQYF. CDR3 bases read: TGTGCCAGCAGCCGAACTAGCGGAGAGACC.

At least ten counts were recorded for this clone. The read falls 3 residues short of the CDR3 end, and the missing part is taken from the germline J gene. The V call is TRBV5-1, the J call TRBJ2-7; TRBD2 matches at 11 bases. The germline V gene has CDR1 SGHRS and CDR2 YFSETQ. The CDR3 sequence is 15 residues long. Losses at the gene ends were 1 base for V and 5 bases for J; bases not matched to a gene: 5. The CDR3 here is CASSLLPSGRNEQYF. The covered CDR3 bases are TGCGCCAGCAGCTTGTTGCCTAGCGGGAGGAACGAG.

This clone was counted many times. The read gets to within 3 residues of the CDR3 end, and the germline J gene fills in the rest. This chain connects TRBV28 to TRBJ2-7; TRBD1 aligns across 7 bases. CDR3 length: 14 residues. J was trimmed by 6 bases and V by 7 bases; bases with no gene match: 12. Germline V CDR1 and CDR2: MDHEN, SYDVKM. The CDR3 sequence: CASTEPDRAREQYF. The sequenced CDR3 bases are TGTGCCAGCACTGAACCAGACAGGGCTCGCGAG.

This clone was recorded at least ten times. The observed sequence ends 3 residues before the CDR3 terminus, with the missing tail filled in from the germline J gene. The V and J genes are TRBV27 and TRBJ2-7, with a tentative D call TRBD2 (6 bases). Germline lookup yields CDR1 MNHEY and CDR2 SMNVEV (reference sequence). This CDR3 contains 12 residues. Trimming removed 6 bases at V and 4 bases at J, with 10 bases between. The sequenced part of the CDR3 DNA is TGTGCCAGCAGAATGGGGGGATACGAG. Protein product: CASRMGGYE. The full CDR3 protein reads CASRMGGYEQYF.

This clone was counted a few times. Read coverage stops 3 residues before the CDR3 terminus; the germline J gene supplies the remainder. The chain recombines TRBV19 with TRBJ2-2, with 12 bases matching TRBD1. From germline, CDR1 is LNHDA and CDR2 SQIVND (reference sequence). V trimming: 10 bases; J trimming: 3 bases; junction bases outside the gene matches: 6. The CDR3 has 15 residues. CDR3 bases read: TGTGCCATCGGGACAGGGGGCGTGGACACCGGGGAG. The encoded protein is CAIGTGGVDTGE. The entire CDR3 protein reads CAIGTGGVDTGELFF.

This clone showed up many times. The read terminates 3 residues before the CDR3 end, so the remaining end is supplied by the germline J gene. The gene calls are TRBV5-4 and TRBJ2-2; maybe TRBD2 (5 bases). The CDR3 covers 14 residues. Germline loops: CDR1 SGHNT, CDR2 YYREEE (reference sequence). V was pared by 4 bases and J by 6 bases, with 13 bases between. CDR3: CASSNILGPGELFF. The part of the CDR3 DNA that was read is TGTGCCAGCAGCAATATACTAGGACCCGGGGAG.